The source of this T cell receptor beta chain is a study of regulatory T cells in long-lasting Graves disease. This clonotype was observed many times. Its matching antigen is unknown. Library construction for TCR beta used iRepertoire HTBI primers and Arm-PCR of CDR3 regions. TCRdb re-analysed the multiplex PCR reads in MiXCR, keeping a single row per CDR3 protein. The sample yields 200,000 to 250,000 distinct CDR3 sequences, over 20% seen once. Trimming left V 10 bases short and J 3 bases short, with 7 bases between. Germline V CDR1 and CDR2: SGHTA, FQGNSA. The CDR3 has 11 amino acids. Time point described: newly diagnosed GD, antithyroid drugs for less than 3 months. Construction of the TCR library relied on RNA isolated from PBMCs. The study's findings and limits: Few sampled subjects may have lowered accuracy.

The sequencing here drew on peripheral blood mononuclear cells (PBMCs), taken at new diagnosis, from a patient treated with antithyroid drugs. The receptor was isolated from a female donor with Graves disease. The rearrangement links TRBV7-2 to TRBJ2-1; no firm D call. CDR3 coding DNA: TGTGCCACCGAGCTCTACAATGAGCAGTTCTTC. This codes for CATELYNEQFF.